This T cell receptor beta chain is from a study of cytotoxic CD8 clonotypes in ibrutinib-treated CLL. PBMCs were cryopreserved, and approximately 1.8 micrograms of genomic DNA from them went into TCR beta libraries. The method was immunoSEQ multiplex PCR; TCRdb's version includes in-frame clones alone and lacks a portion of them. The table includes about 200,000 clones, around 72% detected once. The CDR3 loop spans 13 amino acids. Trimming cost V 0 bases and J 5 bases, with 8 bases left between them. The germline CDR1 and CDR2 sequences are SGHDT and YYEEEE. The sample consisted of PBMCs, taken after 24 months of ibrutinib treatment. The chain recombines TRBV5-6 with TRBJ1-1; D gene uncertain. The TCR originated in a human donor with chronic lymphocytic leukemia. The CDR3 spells CASSLAGRTEAFF. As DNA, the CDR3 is TGTGCCAGCAGCTTGGCCGGCAGAACTGAAGCTTTCTTT.